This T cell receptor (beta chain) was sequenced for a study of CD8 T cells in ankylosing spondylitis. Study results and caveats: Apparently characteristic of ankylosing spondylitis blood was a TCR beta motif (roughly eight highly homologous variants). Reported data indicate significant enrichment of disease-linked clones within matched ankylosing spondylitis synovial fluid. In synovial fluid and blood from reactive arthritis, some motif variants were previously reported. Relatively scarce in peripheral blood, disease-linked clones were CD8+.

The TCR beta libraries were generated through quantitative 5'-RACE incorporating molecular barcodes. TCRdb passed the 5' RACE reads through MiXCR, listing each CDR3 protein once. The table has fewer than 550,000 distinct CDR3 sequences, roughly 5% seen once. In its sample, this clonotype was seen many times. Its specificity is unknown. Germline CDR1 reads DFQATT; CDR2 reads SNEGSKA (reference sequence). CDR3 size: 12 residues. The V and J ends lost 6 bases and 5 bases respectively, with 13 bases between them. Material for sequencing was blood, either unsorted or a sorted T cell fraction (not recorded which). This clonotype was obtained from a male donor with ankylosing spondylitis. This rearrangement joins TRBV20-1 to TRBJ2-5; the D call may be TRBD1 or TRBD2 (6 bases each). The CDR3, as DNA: TGCAGTGCCGGGGGCCTCGGGGAGACCCAGTACTTC. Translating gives CSAGGLGETQYF.